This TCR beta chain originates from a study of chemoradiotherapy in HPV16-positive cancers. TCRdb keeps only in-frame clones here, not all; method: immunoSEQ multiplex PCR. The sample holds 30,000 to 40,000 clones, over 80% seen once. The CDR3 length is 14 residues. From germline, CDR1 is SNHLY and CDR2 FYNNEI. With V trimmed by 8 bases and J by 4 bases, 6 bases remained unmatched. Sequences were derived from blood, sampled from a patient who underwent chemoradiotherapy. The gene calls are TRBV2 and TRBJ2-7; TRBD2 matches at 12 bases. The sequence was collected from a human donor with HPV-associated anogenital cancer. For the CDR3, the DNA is TGTGCCAGCGGTTCTAGCGGGGGGGCTTACGAGCAGTACTTC. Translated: CASGSSGGAYEQYF.